Reported below is one T cell receptor beta chain. TCRdb reprocessed the 5' RACE reads via MiXCR and lists one record per CDR3 protein. The repertoire holds roughly 87,000 distinct CDR3 sequences, 15% to 20% seen once, with approximately 6% in the top ten. Germline-derived CDR1 and CDR2 are MDHEN and SYDVKM. Trimming removed 7 bases from V and 6 bases from J, with 22 bases in between. CDR3 length: 15 amino acids. These data come from a study of T cells of healthy individuals. This rearrangement joins TRBV28 to TRBJ2-7; tentatively, D is TRBD2 (6 bases). This clonotype originated in a human donor in good health. This chain's CDR3 is CASKGGGSDLGEQYF. DNA for the CDR3: TGTGCCAGCAAAGGTGGGGGGAGCGATCTGGGCGAGCAGTACTTC.